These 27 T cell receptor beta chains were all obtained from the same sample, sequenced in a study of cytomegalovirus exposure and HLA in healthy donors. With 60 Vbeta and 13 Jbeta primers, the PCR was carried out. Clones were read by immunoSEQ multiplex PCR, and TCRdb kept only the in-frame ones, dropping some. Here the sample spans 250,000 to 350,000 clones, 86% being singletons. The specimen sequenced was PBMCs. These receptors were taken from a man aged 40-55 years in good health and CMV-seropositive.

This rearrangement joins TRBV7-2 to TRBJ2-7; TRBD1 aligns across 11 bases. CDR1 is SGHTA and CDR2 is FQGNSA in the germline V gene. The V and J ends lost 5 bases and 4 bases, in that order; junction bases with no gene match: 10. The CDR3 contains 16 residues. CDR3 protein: CASSPRTGGYRYEQYF. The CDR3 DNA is TGTGCCAGCAGCCCGAGGACAGGGGGCTACCGATACGAGCAGTACTTC.

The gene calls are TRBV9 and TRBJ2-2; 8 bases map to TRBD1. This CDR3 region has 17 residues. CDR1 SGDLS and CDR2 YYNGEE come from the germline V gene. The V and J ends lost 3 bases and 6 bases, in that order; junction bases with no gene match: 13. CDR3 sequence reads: CASSADPGGMGSGELFF. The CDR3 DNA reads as TGTGCCAGCAGCGCAGACCCAGGGGGCATGGGTTCCGGGGAGCTGTTTTTT.

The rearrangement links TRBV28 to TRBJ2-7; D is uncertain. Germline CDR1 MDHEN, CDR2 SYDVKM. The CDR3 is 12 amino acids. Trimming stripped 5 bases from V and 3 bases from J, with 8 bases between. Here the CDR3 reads CASSSAGYEQYF. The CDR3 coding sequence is TGTGCCAGCAGTAGTGCAGGCTACGAGCAGTACTTC. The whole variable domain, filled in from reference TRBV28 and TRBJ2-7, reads DVKVTQSSRYLVKRTGEKVFLECVQDMDHENMFWYRQDPGLGLRLIYFSYDVKMKEKGDIPEGYSVSREKKERFSLILESASTNQTSMYLCASSSAGYEQYFGPGTRLTVT.

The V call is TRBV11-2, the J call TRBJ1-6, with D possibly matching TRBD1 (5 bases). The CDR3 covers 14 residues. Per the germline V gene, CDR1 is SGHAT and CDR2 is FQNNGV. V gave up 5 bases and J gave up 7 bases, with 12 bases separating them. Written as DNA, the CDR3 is TGTGCCAGCAGCCCCGGGGGAAGAAATTCACCCCTCCACTTT. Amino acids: CASSPGGRNSPLHF.

The CDR3 DNA sequence: TGTGCCAGCAGCTTAGCGGGGACAGGGAATGAAAAACTGTTTTTT. Its translation is CASSLAGTGNEKLFF. The J gene is TRBJ1-4, the V gene TRBV7-2; 9 nucleotides match TRBD1. Germline V gene lookup returns CDR1 SGHTA and CDR2 FQGNSA. V was clipped by 0 bases and J by 5 bases; unmatched bases: 1. The CDR3 runs 15 residues.

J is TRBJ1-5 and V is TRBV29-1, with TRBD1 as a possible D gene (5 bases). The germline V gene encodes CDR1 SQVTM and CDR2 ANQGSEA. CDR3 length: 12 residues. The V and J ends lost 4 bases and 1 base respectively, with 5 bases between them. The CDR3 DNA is TGCAGCGTTGCAGGGAGCAATCAGCCCCAGCATTTT. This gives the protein CSVAGSNQPQHF.

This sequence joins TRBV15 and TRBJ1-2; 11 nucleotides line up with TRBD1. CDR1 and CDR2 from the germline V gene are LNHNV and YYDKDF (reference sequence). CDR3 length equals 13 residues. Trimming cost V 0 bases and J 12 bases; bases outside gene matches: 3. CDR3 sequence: CATSRERTGGNTF. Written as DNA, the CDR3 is TGTGCCACCAGCAGAGAGAGGACAGGGGGCAACACCTTC.

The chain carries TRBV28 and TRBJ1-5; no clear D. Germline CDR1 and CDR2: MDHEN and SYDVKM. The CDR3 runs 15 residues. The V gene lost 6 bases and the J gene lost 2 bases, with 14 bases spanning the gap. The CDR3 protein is CASSEGAAGNQPQHF. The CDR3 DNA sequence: TGTGCCAGCAGCGAGGGAGCGGCGGGCAATCAGCCCCAGCATTTT.

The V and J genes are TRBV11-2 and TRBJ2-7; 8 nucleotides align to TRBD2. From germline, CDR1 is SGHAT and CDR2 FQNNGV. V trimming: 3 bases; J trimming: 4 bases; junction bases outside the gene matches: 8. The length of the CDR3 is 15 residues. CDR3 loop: CASSFSGVGGYEQYF. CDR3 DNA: TGTGCCAGCAGCTTTAGCGGGGTGGGGGGTTACGAGCAGTACTTC.

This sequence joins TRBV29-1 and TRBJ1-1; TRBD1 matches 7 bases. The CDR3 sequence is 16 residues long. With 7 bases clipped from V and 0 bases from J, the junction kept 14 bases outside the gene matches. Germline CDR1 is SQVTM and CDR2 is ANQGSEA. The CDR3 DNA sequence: TGCAGCGCTGACCCCGGACAGGCCTTTATGAACACTGAAGCTTTCTTT. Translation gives CSADPGQAFMNTEAFF. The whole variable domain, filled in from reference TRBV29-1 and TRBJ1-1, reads SAVISQKPSRDICQRGTSLTIQCQVDSQVTMMFWYRQQPGQSLTLIATANQGSEATYESGFVIDKFPISRPNLTFSTLTVSNMSPEDSSIYLCSADPGQAFMNTEAFFGQGTRLTVV.

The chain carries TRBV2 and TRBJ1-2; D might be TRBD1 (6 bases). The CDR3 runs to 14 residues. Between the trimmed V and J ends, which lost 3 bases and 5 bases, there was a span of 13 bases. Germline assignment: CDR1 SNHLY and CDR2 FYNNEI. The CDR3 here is CASSEGALGYGYTF. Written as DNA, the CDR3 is TGTGCCAGCAGTGAGGGGGCTCTAGGGTATGGCTACACCTTC. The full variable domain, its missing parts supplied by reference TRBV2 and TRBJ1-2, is EPEVTQTPSHQVTQMGQEVILRCVPISNHLYFYWYRQILGQKVEFLVSFYNNEISEKSEIFDDQFSVERPDGSNFTLKIRSTKLEDSAMYFCASSEGALGYGYTFGSGTRLTVV.

The CDR3 reads CASSNQGGKYEQYF. For the CDR3, the DNA is TGTGCCAGCAGTAATCAGGGTGGAAAGTACGAGCAGTACTTC. The chain joins TRBV6-5 to TRBJ2-7, with D possibly TRBD1 on 5 matching bases. Looked up from germline, CDR1 is MNHEY and CDR2 is SVGAGI. Trimming left V 5 bases short and J 4 bases short, with 15 bases between. The CDR3 contains 14 residues.

The CDR3 loop is CASSLRGSSETQYF. The CDR3 DNA reads as TGTGCCAGCAGCTTGAGGGGGAGCTCGGAGACCCAGTACTTC. The chain links TRBV5-4 to TRBJ2-5, with D maybe TRBD1 (6 bases). Germline CDR1 and CDR2: SGHNT and YYREEE (reference sequence). The V and J ends lost 1 base and 5 bases respectively, with 12 bases between them. This CDR3 is 14 amino acids long.

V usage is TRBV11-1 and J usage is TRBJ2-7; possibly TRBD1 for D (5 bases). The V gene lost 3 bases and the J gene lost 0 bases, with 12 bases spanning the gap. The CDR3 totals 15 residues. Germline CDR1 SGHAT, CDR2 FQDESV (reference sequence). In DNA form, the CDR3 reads TGTGCCAGCAGCTTGGCAGGGCGTAGCTCCTACGAGCAGTACTTC. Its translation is CASSLAGRSSYEQYF.

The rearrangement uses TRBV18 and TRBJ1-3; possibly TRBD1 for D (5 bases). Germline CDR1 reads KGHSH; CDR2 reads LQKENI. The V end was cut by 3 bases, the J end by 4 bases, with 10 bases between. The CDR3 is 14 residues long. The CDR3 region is CASSPRVNGNTIYF. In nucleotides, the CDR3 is TGTGCCAGCTCACCCAGGGTAAACGGAAACACCATATATTTT.

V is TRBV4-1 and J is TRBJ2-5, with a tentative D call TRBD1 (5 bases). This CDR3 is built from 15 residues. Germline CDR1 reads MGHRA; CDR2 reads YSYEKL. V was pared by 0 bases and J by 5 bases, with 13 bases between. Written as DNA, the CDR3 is TGCGCCAGCAGCCAAGAAAGCAGGGTAATGGAGACCCAGTACTTC. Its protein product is CASSQESRVMETQYF.

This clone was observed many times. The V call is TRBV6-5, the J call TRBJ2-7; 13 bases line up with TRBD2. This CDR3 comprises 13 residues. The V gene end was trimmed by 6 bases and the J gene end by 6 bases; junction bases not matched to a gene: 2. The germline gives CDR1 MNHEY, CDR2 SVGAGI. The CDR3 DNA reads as TGTGCCAGCAGGGGACTAGCGGGGCCCGAGCAGTACTTC. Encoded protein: CASRGLAGPEQYF.

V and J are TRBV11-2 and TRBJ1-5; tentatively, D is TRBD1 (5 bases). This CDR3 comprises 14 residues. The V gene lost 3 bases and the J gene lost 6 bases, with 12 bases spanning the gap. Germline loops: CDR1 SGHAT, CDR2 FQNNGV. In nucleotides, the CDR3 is TGTGCCAGCAGCTTCGACTCGGGGGGTCAGCCCCAGCATTTT. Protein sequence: CASSFDSGGQPQHF.

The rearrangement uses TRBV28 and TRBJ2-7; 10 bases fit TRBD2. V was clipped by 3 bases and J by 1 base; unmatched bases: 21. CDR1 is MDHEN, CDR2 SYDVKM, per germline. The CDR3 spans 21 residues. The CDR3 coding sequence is TGTGCCAGCAGTTTCGTAGCGGCAATGGTAGCGGGAGGTGTACAGTCCTACGAGCAGTACTTC. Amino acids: CASSFVAAMVAGGVQSYEQYF.

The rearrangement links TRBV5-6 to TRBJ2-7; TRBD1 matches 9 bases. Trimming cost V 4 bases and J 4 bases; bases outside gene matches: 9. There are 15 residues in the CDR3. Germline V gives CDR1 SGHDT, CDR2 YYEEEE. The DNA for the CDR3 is TGTGCCAGCAGCCCTGGGACAGGGAGAGGGTACGAGCAGTACTTC. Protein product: CASSPGTGRGYEQYF.

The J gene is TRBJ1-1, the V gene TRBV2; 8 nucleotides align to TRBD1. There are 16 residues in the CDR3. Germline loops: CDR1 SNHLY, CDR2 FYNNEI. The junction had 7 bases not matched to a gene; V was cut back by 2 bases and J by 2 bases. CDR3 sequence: CASSEWGQVENTEAFF. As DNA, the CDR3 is TGTGCCAGCAGTGAATGGGGACAGGTCGAAAACACTGAAGCTTTCTTT.

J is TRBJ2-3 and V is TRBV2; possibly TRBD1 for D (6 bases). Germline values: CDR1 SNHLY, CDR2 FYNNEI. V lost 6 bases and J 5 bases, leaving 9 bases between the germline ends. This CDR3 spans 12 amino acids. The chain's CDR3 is CASRRGGDTQYF. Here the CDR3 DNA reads TGTGCCAGCAGAAGAGGGGGAGATACGCAGTATTTT. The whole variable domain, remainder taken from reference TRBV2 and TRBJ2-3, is EPEVTQTPSHQVTQMGQEVILRCVPISNHLYFYWYRQILGQKVEFLVSFYNNEISEKSEIFDDQFSVERPDGSNFTLKIRSTKLEDSAMYFCASRRGGDTQYFGPGTRLTVL.

The CDR3 here is CSVELYDGYTF. DNA of the CDR3: TGCAGCGTTGAGTTATATGATGGCTACACCTTC. The V call is TRBV29-1, the J call TRBJ1-2; no definite D call. Germline V gives CDR1 SQVTM, CDR2 ANQGSEA. V gave up 3 bases and J gave up 6 bases, with 8 bases separating them. This CDR3 is built from 11 residues.

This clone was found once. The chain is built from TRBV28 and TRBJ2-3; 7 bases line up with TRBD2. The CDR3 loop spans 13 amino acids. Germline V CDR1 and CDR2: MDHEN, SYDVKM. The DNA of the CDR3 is TGTGCTTGTGGGGGGGGGAACACAGATACGCAGTATTTT. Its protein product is CACGGGNTDTQYF.

DNA for the CDR3: TGTGCCATTAGTGAGGAGTACACTGAAGCTTTCTTT. It translates to CAISEEYTEAFF. The chain links TRBV6-6 to TRBJ1-1; D is undetermined. From germline, CDR1 is MNHNY and CDR2 SVGAGI (reference sequence). The CDR3 has 12 amino acids. V gave up 10 bases and J gave up 3 bases, with 12 bases separating them.

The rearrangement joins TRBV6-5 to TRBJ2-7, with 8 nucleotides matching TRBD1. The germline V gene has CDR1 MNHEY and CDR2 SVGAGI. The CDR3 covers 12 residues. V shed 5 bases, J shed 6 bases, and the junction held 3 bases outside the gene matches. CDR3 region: CASSKTGVEQYF. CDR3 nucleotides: TGTGCCAGCAGTAAGACAGGGGTCGAGCAGTACTTC.

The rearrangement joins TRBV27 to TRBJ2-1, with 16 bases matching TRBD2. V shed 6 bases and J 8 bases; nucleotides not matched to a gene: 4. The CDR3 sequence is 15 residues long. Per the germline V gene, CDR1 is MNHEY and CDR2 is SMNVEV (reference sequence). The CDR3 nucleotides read TGTGCCAGCAGAAAGGGACTAGCGGGAGGGGATGAGCAGTTCTTC. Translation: CASRKGLAGGDEQFF.